This T cell receptor beta chain derives from a study of T cell responses to AZD1222 COVID-19 vaccine. Broader study findings: Among spike-specific TCRs, nearly half reportedly target unmutated variant regions. Repertoires were obtained solely post-peak T cell response.

Produced via immunoSEQ multiplex PCR; TCRdb's table is partial and in-frame only. This sample has approximately 130,000 clones, with roughly 93% found just once. On this clone itself: Its specificity is unknown.

The V end was cut by 1 base, the J end by 3 bases, with 13 bases between. The length of the CDR3 is 15 residues. CDR1 LGHDT and CDR2 YNNKEL come from the germline V gene (reference sequence). The source was peripheral blood, collected on day 0 of AZD1222 vaccination. The TCR sequence derives from an adult in good health. This chain uses TRBV3-1 (or the pseudogene TRBV3-2) with TRBJ2-7; D is possibly TRBD1 (7 bases). CDR3 sequence (DNA): TGTGCCAGCAGCCAAGGTGGAGGGACAGACTACGAGCAGTACTTC. This gives the protein CASSQGGGTDYEQYF.